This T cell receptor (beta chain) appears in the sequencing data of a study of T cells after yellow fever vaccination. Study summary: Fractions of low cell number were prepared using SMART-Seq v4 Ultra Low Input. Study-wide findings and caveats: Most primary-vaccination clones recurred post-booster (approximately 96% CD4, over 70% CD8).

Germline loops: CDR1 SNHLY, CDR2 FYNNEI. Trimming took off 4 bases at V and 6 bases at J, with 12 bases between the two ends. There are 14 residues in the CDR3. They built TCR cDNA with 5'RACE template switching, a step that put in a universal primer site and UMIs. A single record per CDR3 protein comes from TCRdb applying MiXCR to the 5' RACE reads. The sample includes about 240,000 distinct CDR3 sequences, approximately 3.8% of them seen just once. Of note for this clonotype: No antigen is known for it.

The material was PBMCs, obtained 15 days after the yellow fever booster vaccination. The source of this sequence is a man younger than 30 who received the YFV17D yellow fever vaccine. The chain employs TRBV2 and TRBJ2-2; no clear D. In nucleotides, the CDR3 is TGTGCCAGCAGTGTAGCCGAGGCTTCCGGGGAGCTGTTTTTT. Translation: CASSVAEASGELFF.